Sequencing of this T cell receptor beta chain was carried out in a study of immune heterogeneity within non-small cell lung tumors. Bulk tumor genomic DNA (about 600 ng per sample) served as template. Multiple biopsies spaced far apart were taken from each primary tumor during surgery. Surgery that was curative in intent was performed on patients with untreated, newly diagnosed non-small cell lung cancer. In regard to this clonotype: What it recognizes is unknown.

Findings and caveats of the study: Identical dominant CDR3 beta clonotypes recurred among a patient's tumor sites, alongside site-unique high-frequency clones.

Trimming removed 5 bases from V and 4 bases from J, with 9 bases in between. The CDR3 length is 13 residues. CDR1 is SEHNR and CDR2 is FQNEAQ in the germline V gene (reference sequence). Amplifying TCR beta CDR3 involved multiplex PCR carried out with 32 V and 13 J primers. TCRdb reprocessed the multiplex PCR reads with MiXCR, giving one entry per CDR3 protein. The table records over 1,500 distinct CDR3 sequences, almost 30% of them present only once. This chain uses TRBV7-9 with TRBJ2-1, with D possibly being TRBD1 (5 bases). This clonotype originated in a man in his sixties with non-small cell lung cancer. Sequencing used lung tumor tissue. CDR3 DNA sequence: TGTGCCAGCAGCCCGACAGCTTACAATGAGCAGTTCTTC. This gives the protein CASSPTAYNEQFF.